The clone carrying this TCR beta chain was seen a handful of times. One junction end does not reproduce the germline sequence, and a read error may be involved. This CDR3 region has 14 residues. Germline V gene lookup returns CDR1 LNHDA and CDR2 SQIVND (reference sequence). TCRdb's copy holds only in-frame clones and misses some; the assay was immunoSEQ multiplex PCR. The table lists about 24,000 clones, approximately 68% of them singletons. This specimen comes from a study of T cell clones after liver transplantation. The overall study: In this trial, immunosuppression withdrawal was attempted within 2 years of liver transplant. HCV positivity affected three of eight recipients; the rest lacked autoimmune or viral indications.

The TCR originated in a human donor who received a liver transplant. The input for sequencing was CD4+ T cells from blood, taken before liver transplant. The genes are TRBV19 and TRBJ1-1; TRBD1 aligns across 7 bases. The CDR3 region has the DNA TGTGCCAGTCGTATACAGGGGCCGAACACTGAAGCTTTCTTT. This translates into CASRIQGPNTEAFF.